This T cell receptor (beta chain) emerged from a study of regulatory dendritic cells for organ transplantation. V was clipped by 0 bases and J by 5 bases, with 16 bases between them. Germline V gene sequence: CDR1 MGHRA, CDR2 YSYEKL. The CDR3 contains 16 residues. This clone was detected only a few times. Its target is not known. The table came from immunoSEQ multiplex PCR; TCRdb's copy has only in-frame clones and leaves some out. The table lists 3,800 or so clones, 70% to 75% of them singletons. Allogeneic regulatory or mature dendritic cells were co-cultured for less than 6 days with CFSE-labeled sorted T cells at 1:10.

This rearrangement joins TRBV4-1 to TRBJ1-2, with D maybe TRBD1 (5 bases). Sequencing was performed on memory CD8+ T cells from blood cultured with dendritic cells. Subset meaning: CD45RO+ memory T cells. This receptor was identified in a human donor in good health. The CDR3 spells CASSQDKQALLYGYTF. The CDR3 DNA reads as TGCGCCAGCAGCCAAGATAAACAGGCTTTACTTTATGGCTACACCTTC.